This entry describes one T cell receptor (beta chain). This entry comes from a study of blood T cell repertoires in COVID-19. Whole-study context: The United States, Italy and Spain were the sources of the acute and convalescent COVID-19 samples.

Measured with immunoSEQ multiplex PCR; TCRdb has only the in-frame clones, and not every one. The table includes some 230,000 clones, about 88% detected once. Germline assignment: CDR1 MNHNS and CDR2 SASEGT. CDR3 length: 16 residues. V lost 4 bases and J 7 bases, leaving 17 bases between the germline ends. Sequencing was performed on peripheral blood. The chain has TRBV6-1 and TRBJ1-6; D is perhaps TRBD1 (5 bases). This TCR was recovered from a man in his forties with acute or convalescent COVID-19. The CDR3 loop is CASSARAPGRNSPLHF. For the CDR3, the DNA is TGTGCCAGCAGTGCGAGGGCGCCAGGGAGGAATTCACCCCTCCACTTT.